This T cell receptor (beta chain) was profiled in a study of T-cell reconstitution after alpha-beta-depleted transplantation in children. Germline V gene lookup returns CDR1 MGHRA and CDR2 YSYEKL. CDR3 length: 14 residues. V was cut by 3 bases and J by 8 bases, with 14 bases left in between. Library preparation (for TCRbeta) was performed with unique molecular identifiers. One entry per CDR3 protein, called by TCRdb with MiXCR from the PCR reads. The table has 550,000 to 800,000 distinct CDR3 sequences, around 14% seen once. This clonotype was detected ten times or more. The TCR originated in a girl aged 2-10 years with congenital amegakaryocytic thrombocytopenia, due to receive a stem cell transplant. The V gene is TRBV4-1, the J gene TRBJ2-1, with D possibly being TRBD1 (5 bases). This sample comprised PBMCs, obtained before TCRalphabeta/CD19-depleted stem cell transplant. The CDR3 spells CASSQTETRDEQFF. DNA for the CDR3: TGCGCCAGCAGCCAGACTGAAACCAGGGATGAGCAGTTCTTC.